Listed below are T cell receptor beta chains from one sample, sequenced in a study of OX40 agonist ivuxolimab in advanced cancers. This table comes from immunoSEQ multiplex PCR, and its TCRdb copy is limited to in-frame clones, with some not included. The data show about 13,000 clones, about 73% seen once. This specimen consisted of CD4+ or CD8+ T cells sorted from blood, obtained in a trial of the OX40 agonist ivuxolimab. Source of these receptors: an adult with an advanced solid tumor such as melanoma, head and neck, liver or kidney cancer. Both conserved end residues are part of each CDR3. Fields, in order: clone size, V gene, J gene, CDR3 protein. Size is stated for part of the rows, as once, few or many counts, or as a class when the clone is expanded.

few	TRBV19	TRBJ2-7	CASSTTSQGTEQYF
NA	TRBV19	TRBJ2-1	CASSIGTSGIYNEQFF
NA	TRBV30	TRBJ2-5	CAWSVGVRGQETQYF
once	TRBV4-2	TRBJ1-6	CASSQEDRGGSYNSPLHF
NA	TRBV19	TRBJ2-5	CASSTRGSGFFETQYF
NA	TRBV10-1	TRBJ1-5	CASPWRDRENQPQHF
NA	TRBV28	TRBJ2-1	CASSFHRDNEQFF
NA	TRBV2	TRBJ2-1	CASSEGQGDDEQFF
few	TRBV19	TRBJ1-6	CASGGLRSPLHF
NA	TRBV6-1	TRBJ2-7	CASSEEPDRDIEQYF
NA	TRBV6-5	TRBJ2-1	CASSYTDSSSYNEQFF
NA	TRBV23-1	TRBJ1-5	CASTAGCSVQPQHF
NA	TRBV6-1	TRBJ2-3	CASSGDRDRAFYTQYF
large	TRBV28	TRBJ2-3	CASSFLAAPDTQYF
NA	TRBV4-1	TRBJ2-7	CASSQGPSYEQYF
NA	TRBV30	NA	CAWSSPGLAGGAREQYF
NA	TRBV30	TRBJ2-7	CAWSVPWDSSYEQYF
NA	TRBV5-1	TRBJ2-1	CASSGTNTVYYNEQFF
NA	TRBV6-5	TRBJ2-7	CASMGLVGESYEQYF
NA	TRBV7-8	TRBJ2-1	CASSLAGGRNSYNEQFF
many	TRBV27	TRBJ1-2	CASSLNSGSNYGYTF
NA	TRBV4-1	TRBJ2-1	CASSQVFVDEQFF
NA	TRBV13	TRBJ2-7	CASSQDSAGGLGEQYF
NA	TRBV5-1	TRBJ2-3	CASSLAARVTDTQYF
NA	TRBV5-6	TRBJ2-7	CASSPPSTSGREQYF
NA	TRBV11-3	TRBJ2-1	CASSLTPTGHEQFF
many	TRBV19	TRBJ2-1	CASSIAPDWNEQFF
NA	TRBV2	TRBJ2-1	CASSEEQGEYNEQFF